This T cell receptor beta chain was obtained from a study of T cell responses to AZD1222 COVID-19 vaccine. Only in-frame clones appear in the TCRdb table, and some are missing; sequencing was by immunoSEQ multiplex PCR. The sample lists about 94,000 clones, 85% seen once, with 4.5% to 5% in the top ten. The V segment lost 5 bases and the J segment 4 bases; nucleotides outside the gene matches: 2. Germline loops: CDR1 MNHNY, CDR2 SVGAGI (reference sequence). The CDR3 has 12 amino acids. The receptor was isolated from an adult who received the AZD1222 COVID-19 vaccine. Sequencing used peripheral blood, obtained 28 days after the second AZD1222 dose. The chain joins TRBV6-6 to TRBJ2-7; 7 bases are a match to TRBD2. CDR3 sequence (DNA): TGTGCCAGCAGTCCTAGCGGATACGAGCAGTACTTC. It translates to CASSPSGYEQYF.